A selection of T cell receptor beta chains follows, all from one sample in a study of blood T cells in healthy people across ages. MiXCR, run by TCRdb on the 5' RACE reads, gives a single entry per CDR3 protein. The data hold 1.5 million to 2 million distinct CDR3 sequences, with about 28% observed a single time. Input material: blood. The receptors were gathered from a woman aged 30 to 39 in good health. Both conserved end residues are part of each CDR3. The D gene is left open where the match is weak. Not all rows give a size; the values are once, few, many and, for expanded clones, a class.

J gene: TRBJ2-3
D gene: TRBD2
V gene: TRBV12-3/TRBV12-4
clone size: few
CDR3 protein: CASSPWTSGGSDTQYF
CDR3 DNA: TGTGCCAGCAGTCCATGGACTAGCGGGGGGTCAGATACGCAGTATTTT

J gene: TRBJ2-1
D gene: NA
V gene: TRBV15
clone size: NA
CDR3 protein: CAASRDRGAGEQFF
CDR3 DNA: TGTGCCGCCAGCAGAGATCGCGGGGCCGGGGAGCAGTTCTTC

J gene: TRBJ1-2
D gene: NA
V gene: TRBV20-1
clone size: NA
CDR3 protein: CSATRDRPGGYTF
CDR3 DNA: TGCAGTGCCACCCGGGACCGCCCTGGGGGCTACACCTTC

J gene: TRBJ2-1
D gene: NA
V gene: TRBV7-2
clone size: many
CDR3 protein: CASRLGWGYNEQFF
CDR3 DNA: TGTGCCAGCAGGTTAGGGTGGGGCTACAATGAGCAGTTCTTC

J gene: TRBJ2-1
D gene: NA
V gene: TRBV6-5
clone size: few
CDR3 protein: CASSYSRRNEQFF
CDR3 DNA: TGTGCCAGCAGTTACTCGAGGAGGAATGAGCAGTTCTTC

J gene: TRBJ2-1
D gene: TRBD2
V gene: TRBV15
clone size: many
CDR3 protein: CATSRSRDYYNEQFF
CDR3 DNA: TGTGCCACCAGCAGATCCCGGGACTACTACAATGAGCAGTTCTTC

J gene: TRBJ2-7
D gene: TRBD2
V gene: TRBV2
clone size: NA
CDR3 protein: CASGGGARSSYEQYF
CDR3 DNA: TGTGCCAGCGGCGGGGGGGCCAGGAGCTCCTACGAGCAGTACTTC

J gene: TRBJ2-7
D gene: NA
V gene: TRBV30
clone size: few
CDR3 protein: CAWARDSYEQYF
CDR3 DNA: TGTGCCTGGGCTAGGGATTCGTACGAGCAGTACTTC

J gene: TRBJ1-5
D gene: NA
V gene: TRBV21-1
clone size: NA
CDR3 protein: CASSQRWSEAGQPQHF
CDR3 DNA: TGTGCCAGCAGCCAACGCTGGTCTGAAGCAGGTCAGCCCCAGCATTTT

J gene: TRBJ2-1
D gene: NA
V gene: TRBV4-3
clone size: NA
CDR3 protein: CASSRNRLSSYNEQFF
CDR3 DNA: TGCGCCAGCAGCCGTAATCGACTGAGCTCCTACAATGAGCAGTTCTTC

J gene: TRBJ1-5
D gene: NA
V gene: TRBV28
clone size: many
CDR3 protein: CASSRGRQPQHF
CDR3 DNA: TGTGCCAGCAGTAGGGGCCGGCAGCCCCAGCATTTT

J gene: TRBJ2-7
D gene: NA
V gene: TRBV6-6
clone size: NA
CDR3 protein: CASTDPAETQYF
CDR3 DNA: TGTGCCAGCACCGACCCGGCGGAAACCCAGTACTTC

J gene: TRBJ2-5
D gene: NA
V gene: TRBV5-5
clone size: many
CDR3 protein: CASRRGLQETQYF
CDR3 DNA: TGTGCCAGCCGGAGGGGTTTGCAAGAGACCCAGTACTTC

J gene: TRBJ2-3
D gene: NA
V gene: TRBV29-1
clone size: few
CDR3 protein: CSGWQGKADAQYF
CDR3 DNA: TGCAGCGGTTGGCAGGGGAAGGCAGATGCGCAGTATTTT

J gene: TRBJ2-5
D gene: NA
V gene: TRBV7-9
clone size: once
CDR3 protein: CATEDSNEQYF
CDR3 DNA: TGTGCCACCGAGGACAGCAATGAGCAGTACTTC

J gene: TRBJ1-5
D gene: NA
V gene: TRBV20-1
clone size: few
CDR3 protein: CSAPERFNQPQHF
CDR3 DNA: TGCAGTGCCCCGGAAAGGTTCAATCAGCCCCAGCATTTT

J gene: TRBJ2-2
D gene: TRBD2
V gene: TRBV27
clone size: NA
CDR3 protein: CASSSSIFLAGSTGELFF
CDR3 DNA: TGTGCCAGCAGTTCTTCAATCTTTCTAGCGGGGTCGACCGGGGAGCTGTTTTTT

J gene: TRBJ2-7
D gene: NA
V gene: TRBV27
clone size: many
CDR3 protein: CASSDGAPWSYEQYF
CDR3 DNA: TGTGCCAGCAGCGACGGGGCCCCCTGGTCCTACGAGCAGTACTTC

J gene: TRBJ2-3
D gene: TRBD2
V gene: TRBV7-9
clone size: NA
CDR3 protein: CASSTRRASGITDTQYF
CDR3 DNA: TGTGCCAGCAGTACCAGGCGAGCTAGCGGGATCACAGATACGCAGTATTTT

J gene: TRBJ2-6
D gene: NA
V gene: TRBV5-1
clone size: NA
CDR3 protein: CASSLVAPGGGDGANVLTF
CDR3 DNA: TGCGCCAGCAGCTTGGTAGCCCCGGGTGGGGGCGACGGGGCCAACGTCCTGACTTTC

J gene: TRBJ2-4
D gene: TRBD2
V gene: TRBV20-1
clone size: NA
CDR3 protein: CSAGLVPAEQYF
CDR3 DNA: TGCAGTGCTGGACTAGTTCCGGCTGAGCAGTACTTC

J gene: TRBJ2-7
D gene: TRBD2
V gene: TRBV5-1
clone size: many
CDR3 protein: CASSPTLGGSYEQYF
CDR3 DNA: TGCGCCAGCAGTCCTACGTTGGGGGGGTCCTACGAGCAGTACTTC

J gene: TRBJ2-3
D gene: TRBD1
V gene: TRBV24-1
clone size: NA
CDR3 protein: CATSPRTGSTDTQYF
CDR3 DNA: TGTGCCACCAGTCCGAGGACAGGGAGCACAGATACGCAGTATTTT

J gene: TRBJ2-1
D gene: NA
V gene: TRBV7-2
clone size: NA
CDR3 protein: CASSSLSTSYNEQFF
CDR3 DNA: TGTGCCAGCAGCTCCCTGTCGACTAGCTACAATGAGCAGTTCTTC

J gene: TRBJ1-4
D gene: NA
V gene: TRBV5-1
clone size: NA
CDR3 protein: CASASGTGTNEKLFF
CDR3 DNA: TGCGCCAGCGCGTCCGGGACGGGGACTAATGAAAAACTGTTTTTC

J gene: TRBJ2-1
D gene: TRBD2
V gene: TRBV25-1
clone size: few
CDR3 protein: CASSDPSGRAAEQFF
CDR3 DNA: TGTGCCAGCAGTGACCCTAGCGGGAGGGCCGCTGAGCAGTTCTTC

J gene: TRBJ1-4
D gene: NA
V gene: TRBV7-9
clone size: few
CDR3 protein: CASSIRGRGEKLFF
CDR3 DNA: TGTGCCAGCAGCATACGAGGCAGGGGTGAAAAACTGTTTTTT

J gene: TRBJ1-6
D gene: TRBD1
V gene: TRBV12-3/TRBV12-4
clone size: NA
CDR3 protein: CASRPEQGQPLHF
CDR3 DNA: TGTGCCAGCAGGCCCGAACAGGGGCAACCCCTCCACTTT

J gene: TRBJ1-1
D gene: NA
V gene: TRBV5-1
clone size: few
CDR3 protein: CASSFEGTDTEAFF
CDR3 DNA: TGCGCCAGCAGCTTTGAGGGGACGGACACTGAAGCTTTCTTT

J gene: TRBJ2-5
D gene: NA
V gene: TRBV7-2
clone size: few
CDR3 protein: CASSLYGIQETQYF
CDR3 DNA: TGTGCCAGCAGCTTATATGGCATCCAAGAGACCCAGTACTTC

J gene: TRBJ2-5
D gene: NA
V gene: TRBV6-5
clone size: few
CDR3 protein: CASRSGAGRAETQYF
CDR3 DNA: TGTGCCAGCAGATCAGGGGCCGGAAGGGCAGAGACCCAGTACTTC

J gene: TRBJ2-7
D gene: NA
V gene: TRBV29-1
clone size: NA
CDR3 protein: CSVIRQAGCYEQYF
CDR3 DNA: TGCAGCGTTATTCGACAGGCTGGGTGCTACGAGCAGTACTTC

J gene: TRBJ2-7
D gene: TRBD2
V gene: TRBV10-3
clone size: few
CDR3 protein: CATRAGGDPYEQYF
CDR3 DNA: TGTGCCACCAGAGCGGGAGGGGATCCCTACGAGCAGTACTTC

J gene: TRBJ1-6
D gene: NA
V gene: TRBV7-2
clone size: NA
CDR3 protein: CASSPLGDGNSPLHF
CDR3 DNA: TGTGCCAGCAGCCCCTTAGGAGACGGTAATTCACCCCTCCACTTT

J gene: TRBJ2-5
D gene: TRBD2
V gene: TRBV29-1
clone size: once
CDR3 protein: CSVAGPGGRQYF
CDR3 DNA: TGCAGCGTGGCGGGACCGGGAGGCAGGCAGTACTTC

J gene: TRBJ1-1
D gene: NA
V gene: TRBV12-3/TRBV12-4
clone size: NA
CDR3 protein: CASSPFRVTEAFF
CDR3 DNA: TGTGCCAGCTCCCCCTTTAGGGTAACTGAAGCTTTCTTT

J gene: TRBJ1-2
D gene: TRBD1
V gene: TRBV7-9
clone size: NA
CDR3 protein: CASSRRDRGASGYTF
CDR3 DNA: TGTGCCAGCAGCCGCCGGGACAGGGGAGCGTCTGGCTACACCTTC

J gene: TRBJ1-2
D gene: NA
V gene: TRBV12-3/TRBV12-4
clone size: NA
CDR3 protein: CASTIGGASYGYTF
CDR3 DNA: TGTGCCAGCACTATAGGGGGGGCGAGCTATGGCTACACCTTC